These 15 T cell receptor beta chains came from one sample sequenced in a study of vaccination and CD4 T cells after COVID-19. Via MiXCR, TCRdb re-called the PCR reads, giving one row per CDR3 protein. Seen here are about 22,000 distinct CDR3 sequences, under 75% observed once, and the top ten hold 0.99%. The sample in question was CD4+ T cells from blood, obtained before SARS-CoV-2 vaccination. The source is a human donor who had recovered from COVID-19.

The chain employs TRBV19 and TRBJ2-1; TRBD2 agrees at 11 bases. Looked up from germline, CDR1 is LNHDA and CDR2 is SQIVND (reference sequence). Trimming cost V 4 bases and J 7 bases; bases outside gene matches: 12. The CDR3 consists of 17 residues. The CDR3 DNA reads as TGTGCCAGTAGTACCGCTTCACTAGCGGGAGCCATTAATGAGCAGTTCTTC. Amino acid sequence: CASSTASLAGAINEQFF.

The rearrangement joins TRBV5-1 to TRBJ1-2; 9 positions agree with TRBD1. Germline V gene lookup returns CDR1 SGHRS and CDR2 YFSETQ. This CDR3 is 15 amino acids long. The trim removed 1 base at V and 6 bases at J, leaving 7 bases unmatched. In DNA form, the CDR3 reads TGCGCCAGCAGCTTGAATCGGGGACAGGGCCATGGCTACACCTTC. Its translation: CASSLNRGQGHGYTF.

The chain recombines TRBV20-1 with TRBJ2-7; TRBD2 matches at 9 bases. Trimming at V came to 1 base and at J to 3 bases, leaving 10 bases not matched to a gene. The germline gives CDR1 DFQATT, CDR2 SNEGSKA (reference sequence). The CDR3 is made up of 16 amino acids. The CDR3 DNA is TGCAGTGCTAGAGGATCCGCGGGAGGGGGTTACTACGAGCAGTACTTC. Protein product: CSARGSAGGGYYEQYF.

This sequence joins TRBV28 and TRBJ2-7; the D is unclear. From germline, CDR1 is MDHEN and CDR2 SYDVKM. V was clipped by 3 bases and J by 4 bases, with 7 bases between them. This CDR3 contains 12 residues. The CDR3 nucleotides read TGTGCCAGCAGTTTTTACCAATACGAGCAGTACTTC. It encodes CASSFYQYEQYF.

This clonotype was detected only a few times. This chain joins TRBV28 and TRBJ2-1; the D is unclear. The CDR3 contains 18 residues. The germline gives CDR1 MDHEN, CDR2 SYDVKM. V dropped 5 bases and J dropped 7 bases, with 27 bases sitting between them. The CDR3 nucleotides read TGTGCCAGCAGTAACACCTGGACGGCCAACCTTATAGGGAATGAGCAGTTCTTC. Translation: CASSNTWTANLIGNEQFF. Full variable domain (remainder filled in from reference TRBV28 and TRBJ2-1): DVKVTQSSRYLVKRTGEKVFLECVQDMDHENMFWYRQDPGLGLRLIYFSYDVKMKEKGDIPEGYSVSREKKERFSLILESASTNQTSMYLCASSNTWTANLIGNEQFFGPGTRLTVL.

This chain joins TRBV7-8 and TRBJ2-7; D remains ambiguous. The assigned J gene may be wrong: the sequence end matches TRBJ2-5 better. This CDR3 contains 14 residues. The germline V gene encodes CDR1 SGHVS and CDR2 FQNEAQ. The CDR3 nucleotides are TGTGCCAGCAGCTTAGCATCTAGTATGGAGACCCAGTACTTC. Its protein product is CASSLASSMETQYF.

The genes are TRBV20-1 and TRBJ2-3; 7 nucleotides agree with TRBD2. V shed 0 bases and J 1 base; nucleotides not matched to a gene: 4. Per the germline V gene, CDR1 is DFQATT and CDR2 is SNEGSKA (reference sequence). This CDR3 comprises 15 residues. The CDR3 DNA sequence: TGCAGTGCTAGAGATCCGGGGGGAGGCACAGATACGCAGTATTTT. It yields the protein CSARDPGGGTDTQYF.

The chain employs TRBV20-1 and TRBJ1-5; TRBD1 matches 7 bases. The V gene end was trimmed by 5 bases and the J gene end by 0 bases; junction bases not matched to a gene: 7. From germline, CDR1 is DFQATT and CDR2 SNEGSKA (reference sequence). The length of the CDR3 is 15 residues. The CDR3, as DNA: TGCAGTGCTGAAGGACAGGTTAATAGCAATCAGCCCCAGCATTTT. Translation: CSAEGQVNSNQPQHF.

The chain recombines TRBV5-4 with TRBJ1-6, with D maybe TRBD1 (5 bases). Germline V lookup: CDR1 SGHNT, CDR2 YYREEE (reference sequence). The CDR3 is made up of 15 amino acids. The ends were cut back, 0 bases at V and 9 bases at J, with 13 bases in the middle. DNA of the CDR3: TGTGCCAGCAGCTTGGCCAGCGTCCAGGGTTCACCCCTCCACTTT. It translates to CASSLASVQGSPLHF. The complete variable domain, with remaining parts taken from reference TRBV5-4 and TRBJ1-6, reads ETGVTQSPTHLIKTRGQQVTLRCSSQSGHNTVSWYQQALGQGPQFIFQYYREEENGRGNFPPRFSGLQFPNYSSELNVNALELDDSALYLCASSLASVQGSPLHFGNGTRLTVT.

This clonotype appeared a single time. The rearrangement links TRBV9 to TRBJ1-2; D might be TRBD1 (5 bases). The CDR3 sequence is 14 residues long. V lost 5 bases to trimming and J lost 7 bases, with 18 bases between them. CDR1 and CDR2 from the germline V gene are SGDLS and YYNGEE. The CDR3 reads CASRAAGLFGGYTF. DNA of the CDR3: TGTGCCAGCAGAGCGGCGGGGCTCTTTGGTGGCTACACCTTC.

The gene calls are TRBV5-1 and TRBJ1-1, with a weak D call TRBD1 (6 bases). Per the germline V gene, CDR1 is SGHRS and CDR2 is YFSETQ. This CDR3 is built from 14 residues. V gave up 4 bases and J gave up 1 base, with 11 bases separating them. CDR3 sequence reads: CASSGAGANTEAFF. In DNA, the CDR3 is TGCGCCAGCAGCGGGGCGGGGGCGAACACTGAAGCTTTCTTT.

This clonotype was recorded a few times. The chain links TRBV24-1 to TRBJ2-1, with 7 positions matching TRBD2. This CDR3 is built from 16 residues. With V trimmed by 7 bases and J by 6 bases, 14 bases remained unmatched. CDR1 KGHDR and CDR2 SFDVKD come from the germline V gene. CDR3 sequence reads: CATSHPSGDFSNEQFF. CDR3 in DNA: TGTGCCACCAGCCACCCAAGCGGGGACTTCTCCAATGAGCAGTTCTTC.

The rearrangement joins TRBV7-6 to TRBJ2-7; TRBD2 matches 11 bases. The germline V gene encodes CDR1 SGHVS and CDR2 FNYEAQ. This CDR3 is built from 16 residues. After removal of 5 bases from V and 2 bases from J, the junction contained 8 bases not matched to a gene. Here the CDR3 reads CASSTGRLAGTYEQYF. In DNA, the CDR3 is TGTGCCAGCAGCACGGGCCGACTAGCGGGGACCTACGAGCAGTACTTC.

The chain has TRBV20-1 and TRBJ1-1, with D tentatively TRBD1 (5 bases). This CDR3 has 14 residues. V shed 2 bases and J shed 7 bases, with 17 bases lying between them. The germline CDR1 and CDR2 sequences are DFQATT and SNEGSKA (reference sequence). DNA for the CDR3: TGCAGTGCTAGATTGGTGGGGGAATCGGGTGAAGCTTTCTTT. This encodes CSARLVGESGEAFF.

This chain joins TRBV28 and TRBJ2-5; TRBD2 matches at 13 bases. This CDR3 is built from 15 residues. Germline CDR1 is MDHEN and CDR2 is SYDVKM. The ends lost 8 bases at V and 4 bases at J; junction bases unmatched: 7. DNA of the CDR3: TGTGCCAGCGACCGACTAGCGGGAGGTGGAGAGACCCAGTACTTC. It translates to CASDRLAGGGETQYF.